A single sample gave rise to the 26 T cell receptor beta chains below, sequenced in a study of immune evolution from preneoplasia to lung adenocarcinoma. The repertoire was sequenced with immunoSEQ multiplex PCR; TCRdb's copy has only in-frame clones and lacks some. The data show more than 13,000 clones, 75% to 90% seen once. The sample comprised FFPE minimally invasive lung adenocarcinoma tissue. All receptors derive from a person aged 65 to 85 with lung adenocarcinoma.

This clone was counted a single time. The chain uses TRBV15 and TRBJ2-2; the D is unclear. Trimming shortened V by 6 bases and J by 0 bases, and 8 bases separated the two germline ends. The germline CDR1 and CDR2 sequences are LNHNV and YYDKDF (reference sequence). The CDR3 is 14 amino acids. The CDR3 here is CATSYSSNTGELFF. For the CDR3, the DNA is TGTGCCACCAGTTACAGCTCGAACACCGGGGAGCTGTTTTTT.

The genes are TRBV5-1 and TRBJ2-1; 10 bases match TRBD2. CDR1 is SGHRS, CDR2 YFSETQ, per germline. The CDR3 covers 14 residues. Unmatched junction bases numbered 4, after V lost 6 bases and J lost 4 bases. As DNA, the CDR3 is TGCGCCAGCACCTCTAGCGGGGGTTACAATGAGCAGTTCTTC. Translating it yields CASTSSGGYNEQFF. Supplemented by reference TRBV5-1 and TRBJ2-1, the full variable domain reads KAGVTQTPRYLIKTRGQQVTLSCSPISGHRSVSWYQQTPGQGLQFLFEYFSETQRNKGNFPGRFSGRQFSNSRSEMNVSTLELGDSALYLCASTSSGGYNEQFFGPGTRLTVL.

This clone was seen just once. The chain combines TRBV6-5 with TRBJ1-1; maybe TRBD1 (5 bases). The germline V and J ends were trimmed by 5 bases and 6 bases, with 16 bases remaining between them. The CDR3 is 14 residues long. CDR1 and CDR2 from the germline V gene are MNHEY and SVGAGI. CDR3: CASSPSAGYAEAFF. The CDR3 bases are TGTGCCAGCAGTCCCTCCGCAGGGTACGCTGAAGCTTTCTTT.

This clone has a handful of counts. The chain employs TRBV10-1 and TRBJ2-1; D gene ambiguous. CDR1 and CDR2 (germline): WNHNN, SYGVQD (reference sequence). Between the trimmed V and J ends, which lost 3 bases and 0 bases, there was a span of 6 bases. The CDR3 contains 14 residues. CDR3 in DNA: TGCGCCAGCAGTGAACAGAGCTCCTACAATGAGCAGTTCTTC. Translated: CASSEQSSYNEQFF.

This chain uses TRBV28 with TRBJ1-1; 7 bases are a match to TRBD1. Germline V gene lookup returns CDR1 MDHEN and CDR2 SYDVKM. V was pared by 5 bases and J by 4 bases, with 7 bases of the junction left unmatched. The CDR3 extends over 14 amino acids. Written as DNA, the CDR3 is TGTGCCAGCAGTGCACCCACAGGGGCCACTGAAGCTTTCTTT. It encodes CASSAPTGATEAFF.

The rearrangement links TRBV6-1 to TRBJ1-1, with D possibly TRBD1 on 5 matching bases. The germline V and J ends were trimmed by 8 bases and 6 bases, with 13 bases remaining between them. Germline V gene sequence: CDR1 MNHNS, CDR2 SASEGT. The CDR3 runs 12 residues. CDR3 in DNA: TGTGCCAGCGGGGTTGGGGGGGCTGAAGCTTTCTTT. Translating it yields CASGVGGAEAFF.

Turning to this clone: Within the sample, other DNA sequences also encode this same CDR3. V is TRBV7-9 and J is TRBJ2-7; D not certain. V was trimmed by 2 bases and J by 3 bases, leaving 5 bases between them. The CDR3 covers 12 residues. Germline V gene data show CDR1 as SEHNR and CDR2 as FQNEAQ (reference sequence). The CDR3 spells CASSLSGYEQYF. DNA of the CDR3: TGTGCCAGCAGCTTATCGGGCTACGAGCAGTACTTC.

The chain joins TRBV7-9 to TRBJ2-3; D might be TRBD1 (6 bases). The V and J ends lost 2 bases and 2 bases respectively, with 8 bases between them. The length of the CDR3 is 14 residues. Germline loops: CDR1 SEHNR, CDR2 FQNEAQ (reference sequence). CDR3 bases: TGTGCCAGCAGCTTAATGGGGGCCACAGATACGCAGTATTTT. This encodes CASSLMGATDTQYF.

By share, this clone counts as medium-sized. The chain couples TRBV19 to TRBJ2-1; no firm D call. Trimming removed 3 bases from V and 8 bases from J, with 14 bases in between. The germline V gene encodes CDR1 LNHDA and CDR2 SQIVND (reference sequence). This CDR3 has 14 residues. The CDR3 region has the DNA TGTGCCAGTAGTATTTCGAGCGCGAGCGATGAGCAGTTCTTC. This codes for CASSISSASDEQFF.

Written as DNA, the CDR3 is TGTGCCGTCGGGACGTCTGGAAACACCATATATTTT. This sequence encodes CAVGTSGNTIYF. V and J are TRBV10-3 and TRBJ1-3; TRBD1 is a possible D gene (5 bases). V was cut by 11 bases and J by 1 base, with 9 bases left in between. This CDR3 is built from 12 residues. From germline, CDR1 is ENHRY and CDR2 SYGVKD.

The V and J genes are TRBV11-2 and TRBJ2-5; D possibly corresponds to TRBD1 (8 bases). The CDR3 totals 15 residues. Germline V lookup: CDR1 SGHAT, CDR2 FQNNGV. V gave up 7 bases and J gave up 3 bases, with 18 bases separating them. CDR3: CASNNGQGGEETQYF. CDR3 DNA sequence: TGTGCCAGCAACAACGGACAGGGAGGGGAAGAGACCCAGTACTTC.

V is TRBV7-3 and J is TRBJ1-1, with D unresolved. The CDR3 length is 13 residues. CDR1 SGHTA and CDR2 FQGTGA come from the germline V gene. V lost 6 bases and J 1 base, leaving 9 bases between the germline ends. The CDR3 loop is CASSGPGNTEAFF. CDR3 DNA: TGTGCCAGCAGTGGGCCCGGGAACACTGAAGCTTTCTTT.

The chain combines TRBV13 with TRBJ1-1; 8 bases fit TRBD1. The germline gives CDR1 PRHDT, CDR2 FYEKMQ (reference sequence). V gave up 6 bases and J gave up 1 base; unmatched junction bases: 4. The CDR3 loop spans 14 amino acids. The CDR3 is CASSPGTGNTEAFF. Written as DNA, the CDR3 is TGTGCCAGCAGTCCCGGGACAGGGAACACTGAAGCTTTCTTT.

The chain carries TRBV28 and TRBJ2-4; possible D gene TRBD2, 6 bases. CDR1 and CDR2 (germline): MDHEN, SYDVKM. V was pared by 1 base and J by 1 base, with 8 bases between. This CDR3 spans 15 amino acids. CDR3 DNA sequence: TGTGCCAGCAGTTTATCGGGAGTGGCCAAAAACATTCAGTACTTC. Translated: CASSLSGVAKNIQYF.

The chain carries TRBV7-9 and TRBJ1-1; 8 bases map to TRBD1. This CDR3 has 15 residues. Germline V gene sequence: CDR1 SEHNR, CDR2 FQNEAQ (reference sequence). Unmatched junction bases numbered 6, after V lost 3 bases and J lost 3 bases. This CDR3 is CASSLGRGRDTEAFF. Written as DNA, the CDR3 is TGTGCCAGCAGCTTGGGCAGGGGGCGCGACACTGAAGCTTTCTTT.

The V call is TRBV19, the J call TRBJ2-1; D possibly corresponds to TRBD2 (5 bases). Germline V CDR1 and CDR2: LNHDA, SQIVND (reference sequence). Trimming pared 8 bases from V and 5 bases from J, leaving 16 bases between. The length of the CDR3 is 14 residues. CDR3 region: CASGSYPRNNEQFF. The CDR3 DNA reads TGTGCCAGTGGGAGCTATCCGCGGAACAATGAGCAGTTCTTC. The full variable domain, its missing parts supplied by reference TRBV19 and TRBJ2-1, is DGGITQSPKYLFRKEGQNVTLSCEQNLNHDAMYWYRQDPGQGLRLIYYSQIVNDFQKGDIAEGYSVSREKKESFPLTVTSAQKNPTAFYLCASGSYPRNNEQFFGPGTRLTVL.

V and J are TRBV5-4 and TRBJ1-2; D perhaps matches TRBD1 (5 bases). The V gene lost 0 bases and the J gene lost 8 bases, with 14 bases spanning the gap. The CDR3 extends over 14 amino acids. Germline-derived CDR1 and CDR2 are SGHNT and YYREEE (reference sequence). The CDR3 loop is CASSLDRNLHGYTF. CDR3 DNA sequence: TGTGCCAGCAGCTTGGACAGGAATCTACACGGCTACACCTTC.

The gene calls are TRBV29-1 and TRBJ2-7; the match to TRBD2 covers 7 bases. CDR3 size: 11 residues. V gave up 6 bases and J gave up 3 bases; unmatched junction bases: 2. Germline lookup yields CDR1 SQVTM and CDR2 ANQGSEA. CDR3 amino acids: CSVREVYEQYF. CDR3 nucleotides: TGCAGCGTCCGGGAGGTCTACGAGCAGTACTTC.

The CDR3 region is CASSLMAHNEQFF. The CDR3 coding sequence is TGTGCCAGCAGCTTAATGGCACATAATGAGCAGTTCTTC. V and J are TRBV7-2 and TRBJ2-1; no definite D call. Trimming took off 2 bases at V and 7 bases at J, with 9 bases between the two ends. The CDR3 spans 13 residues. Germline CDR1 is SGHTA and CDR2 is FQGNSA.

This clone was counted a single time. The J gene is TRBJ1-1, the V gene TRBV7-3, with unresolved D. The V and J ends lost 5 bases and 0 bases respectively, with 7 bases between them. Germline loops: CDR1 SGHTA, CDR2 FQGTGA. CDR3 length equals 13 residues. This CDR3 reads CASSRGMNTEAFF. CDR3 DNA sequence: TGTGCCAGCAGCCGCGGGATGAACACTGAAGCTTTCTTT.

This clone was seen more than once but under ten times. The chain carries TRBV7-9 and TRBJ2-7, with D unclear. Germline lookup yields CDR1 SEHNR and CDR2 FQNEAQ (reference sequence). This CDR3 is built from 14 residues. The V end was cut by 5 bases, the J end by 3 bases, with 14 bases between. The CDR3 reads CASSPVTERYEQYF. The CDR3 DNA follows: TGTGCCAGCAGCCCCGTAACAGAGCGCTACGAGCAGTACTTC.

The chain recombines TRBV6-4 with TRBJ2-4; 8 bases match TRBD1. Trimming removed 3 bases from V and 7 bases from J; junction bases left unmatched: 5. The CDR3 runs 14 residues. Germline V gene sequence: CDR1 MRHNA, CDR2 SNTAGT. The CDR3 nucleotides are TGTGCCAGCAGTGAAGCAGGGGGCTCGAACATTCAGTACTTC. This encodes CASSEAGGSNIQYF.

The CDR3 reads CASSGTVQETQYF. CDR3 sequence (DNA): TGTGCCAGCTCGGGGACTGTACAAGAGACCCAGTACTTC. This chain joins TRBV6-1 and TRBJ2-5; maybe TRBD2 (6 bases). Trimming stripped 8 bases from V and 2 bases from J, with 12 bases between. The CDR3 runs 13 residues. Germline-derived CDR1 and CDR2 are MNHNS and SASEGT.

On this clone: Relative to the germline gene, one junction end is altered; a read error may explain this. The V call is TRBV10-3, the J call TRBJ2-2; 7 nucleotides match TRBD1. Germline CDR1 and CDR2: ENHRY and SYGVKD. This CDR3 contains 15 residues. DNA of the CDR3: TGTGCCACGAAAAGACAGGGCCCGAATACCGGGGAGCTGTTTTTT. Translating gives CATKRQGPNTGELFF.

The chain is built from TRBV28 and TRBJ1-2, with D possibly matching TRBD1 (5 bases). Trimming removed 4 bases at V and 4 bases at J, with 16 bases between. The germline gives CDR1 MDHEN, CDR2 SYDVKM. CDR3 length: 15 residues. The CDR3 here is CASSSGTARVYGYTF. The CDR3 DNA sequence: TGTGCCAGCAGTTCCGGGACGGCGAGGGTCTATGGCTACACCTTC.

This clone showed up just once. The chain joins TRBV4-2 to TRBJ2-5; D may be TRBD1 (7 bases). The J call may be mistaken, given a closer DNA end match to TRBJ2-7. From germline, CDR1 is LGHNA and CDR2 YNFKEQ. The CDR3 sequence is 14 residues long. CDR3 DNA sequence: TGTGCCAGCAGCGGAGGGGGCGCCTCCTACGAGCAGTACTTC. This translates into CASSGGGASYEQYF.